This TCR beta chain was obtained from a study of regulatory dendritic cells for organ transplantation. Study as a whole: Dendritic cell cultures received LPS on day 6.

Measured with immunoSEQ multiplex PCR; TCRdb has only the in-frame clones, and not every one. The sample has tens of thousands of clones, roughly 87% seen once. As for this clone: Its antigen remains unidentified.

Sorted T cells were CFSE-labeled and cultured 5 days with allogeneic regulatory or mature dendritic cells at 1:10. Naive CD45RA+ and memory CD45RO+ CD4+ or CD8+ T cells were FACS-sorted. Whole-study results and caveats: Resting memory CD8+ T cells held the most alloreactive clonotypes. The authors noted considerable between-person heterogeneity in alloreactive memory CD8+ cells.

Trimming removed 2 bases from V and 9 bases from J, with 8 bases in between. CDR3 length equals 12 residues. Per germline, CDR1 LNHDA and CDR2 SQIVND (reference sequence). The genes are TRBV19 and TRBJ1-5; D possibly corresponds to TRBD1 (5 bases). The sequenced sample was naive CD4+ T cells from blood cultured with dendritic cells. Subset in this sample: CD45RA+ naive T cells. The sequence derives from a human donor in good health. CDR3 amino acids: CASSIRDGPQHF. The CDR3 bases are TGTGCCAGTAGTATAAGGGACGGGCCCCAGCATTTT.